Listed below are T cell receptor beta chains from one sample, sequenced in a study of T-cell reconstitution after alpha-beta-depleted transplantation in children. TCRdb itself ran the PCR reads through MiXCR, one entry per CDR3 protein. The sample yields some 450,000 distinct CDR3 sequences, 43% seen once. The sequenced sample was PBMCs, obtained before TCRalphabeta/CD19-depleted stem cell transplant. The receptors come from a girl aged 2-15 years with aplastic anemia, due to receive a stem cell transplant. CDR3s include the opening cysteine and the closing phenylalanine or tryptophan. The D gene is left open where the match is weak. Clone sizes are given selectively: once, few, many, or a class where the clone is expanded.

>.|TRBJ2-2|TRBV7-6|many
TGTGCCATACTACGCACCGGGGAGCTGTTTTTT
CAILRTGELFF
>.|TRBJ2-5|TRBV29-1|.
TGCAGCGTTGAAGGGGATGGGAAGACCCAGTACTTC
CSVEGDGKTQYF
>.|TRBJ1-1|TRBV20-1|.
TGCAGTGCTAGGGGTGACAGGCCAGAAGCTTTCTTT
CSARGDRPEAFF
>.|TRBJ2-7|TRBV6-5|.
TGTGCCAGCAGTTATTTGGGACAAGCCTACGAGCAGTACTTC
CASSYLGQAYEQYF
>.|TRBJ2-1|TRBV5-5|many
TGTGCCAGCAGCTTGGCGGTTCAGGAGGCCTACAATGAGCAGTTCTTC
CASSLAVQEAYNEQFF
>TRBD2|TRBJ2-3|TRBV3-1|many
TGTGCCAGCGCCCGAGCGGGAAGGACAGATACGCAGTATTTT
CASARAGRTDTQYF
>TRBD1|TRBJ1-6|TRBV12-3/TRBV12-4|.
TGTGCCAGCAGTTCGTCGACAGGGTGGTCACCCCTCCACTTT
CASSSSTGWSPLHF
>.|TRBJ2-3|TRBV7-9|many
TGTGCCAGCAGCTTAGCGAGGACAGACACAGATACGCAGTATTTT
CASSLARTDTDTQYF
>TRBD2|TRBJ2-1|TRBV15|many
TGTGCCACCAGCAGGGGACTAGCGGGAGGGGTAAGAAGGAATGAGCAGTTCTTC
CATSRGLAGGVRRNEQFF
>.|TRBJ2-1|TRBV10-3|many
TGTGCCATCAGTGAACAGGGCAATGAGCAGTTCTTC
CAISEQGNEQFF
>.|TRBJ1-1|TRBV6-5|.
TGTGCCAGCAGTTACCTGGGGGGCGGGCACACTGAAGCTTTCTTT
CASSYLGGGHTEAFF
>.|TRBJ2-3|TRBV20-1|many
TGCAGTGCTGGTCGGATTAGCACAGATACGCAGTATTTT
CSAGRISTDTQYF
>TRBD1|TRBJ1-6|TRBV7-3|.
TGTGCCAGCAGCACGACAGGGGTCCGATCACCCCTCCACTTT
CASSTTGVRSPLHF
>TRBD2|TRBJ2-5|TRBV24-1|many
TGTGCCACCAGTGATTTGCGGGTAGCGGGAGTCAGAGAGACCCAGTACTTC
CATSDLRVAGVRETQYF
>TRBD1|TRBJ1-3|TRBV5-1|many
TGCGCCAGCAGCTCAAGTCCCGGGACAGATTTCTCTGGAAACACCATATATTTT
CASSSSPGTDFSGNTIYF
>TRBD2|TRBJ2-1|TRBV18|.
TGTGCCAGCTCACCGGGACTAGCTCTCAATGAGCAGTTCTTC
CASSPGLALNEQFF
>TRBD2|TRBJ2-1|TRBV2|.
TGTGCCAGCAGTCCACTAGCGCGTGACTCCTACAATGAGCAGTTCTTC
CASSPLARDSYNEQFF
>.|TRBJ1-2|TRBV28|.
TGTGCCATCAAAATGACGGGGGCGGGTGGCCACACCTTC
CAIKMTGAGGHTF
>.|TRBJ1-4|TRBV4-3|few
TGCGCCAGCAGCCTGGGAGGGGTGAGGGAAAAACTGTTTTTT
CASSLGGVREKLFF
>.|TRBJ2-5|TRBV7-9|.
TGTGCCAGCAGACCGGCCCAAGAGACCCAGTACTTC
CASRPAQETQYF